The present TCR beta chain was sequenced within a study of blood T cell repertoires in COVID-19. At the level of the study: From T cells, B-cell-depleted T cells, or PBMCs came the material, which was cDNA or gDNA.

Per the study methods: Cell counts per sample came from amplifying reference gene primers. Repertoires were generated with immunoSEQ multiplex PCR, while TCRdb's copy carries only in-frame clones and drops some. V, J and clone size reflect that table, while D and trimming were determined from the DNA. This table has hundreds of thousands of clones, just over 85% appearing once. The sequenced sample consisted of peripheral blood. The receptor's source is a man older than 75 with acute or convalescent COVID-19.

DNA of the CDR3: TGTGCCAGCAGCTTAGGGCAGGGAAGGGAGCAGTACTTC. Residues: CASSLGQGREQYF. The chain carries TRBV7-2 and TRBJ2-7; tentative D call: TRBD1 (5 bases). V lost 1 base, J lost 7 bases, and 11 bases lay in between. Germline V gene lookup returns CDR1 SGHTA and CDR2 FQGNSA. This CDR3 spans 13 amino acids.